This T cell receptor (beta chain) was sequenced in a study of blood T cell repertoires in COVID-19. CDR3 length: 14 residues. The V gene's germline CDR1 is MNHEY and CDR2 SVGAGI. The V segment lost 6 bases and the J segment 8 bases; nucleotides outside the gene matches: 9. Method: immunoSEQ multiplex PCR; TCRdb's copy keeps in-frame clones and lacks some. The sample yields 300,000 to 450,000 clones, 87% seen once. The chain combines TRBV6-5 with TRBJ2-1; 8 nucleotides match TRBD2. The receptor was isolated from a woman between 25 and 40 years old who had recovered from COVID-19. The sequenced sample was PBMCs or T cells enriched from blood (not recorded which). This chain's CDR3 is CASRPRLAWDEQFF. The CDR3 bases are TGTGCCAGCAGGCCCAGACTAGCGTGGGATGAGCAGTTCTTC.